These 30 T cell receptor beta chains came from one sample sequenced in a study of a mutant IDH1 vaccine in newly diagnosed glioma. Time point reported: week 47, end of study. Each dose delivered 300 ug of mutant IDH1 20-mer peptide subcutaneously with imiquimod. No cognate antigen is known for these TCRs. Assay: immunoSEQ multiplex PCR; the TCRdb copy retains only in-frame clones and omits some. The table lists roughly 22,000 clones, 82% of them singletons. This sample comprised PBMCs, obtained from a glioma patient whose treatment included an IDH1 peptide vaccine. These receptors all come from a man aged 35 to 55 with glioma. Some clones in this sample may be carry-over from other donors' samples.

The rearrangement joins TRBV6-4 to TRBJ2-7; D perhaps matches TRBD2 (6 bases). The CDR3 is made up of 14 amino acids. V gave up 5 bases and J gave up 2 bases, with 13 bases separating them. The germline gives CDR1 MRHNA, CDR2 SNTAGT. For the CDR3, the DNA is TGTGCCAGCAGTCAAGAGGGAGGCACCTACGAGCAGTACTTC. It is translated as CASSQEGGTYEQYF.

V usage is TRBV9 and J usage is TRBJ1-2; no clear D gene. CDR1 and CDR2 (germline): SGDLS, YYNGEE. This CDR3 comprises 13 residues. V lost 0 bases and J 7 bases, leaving 10 bases between the germline ends. CDR3: CASSVGPLSGYTF. The CDR3 DNA follows: TGTGCCAGCAGCGTAGGCCCCCTTAGTGGCTACACCTTC.

This chain links TRBV30 with TRBJ1-3, with D possibly being TRBD1 (5 bases). This CDR3 spans 15 amino acids. Germline CDR1 reads GTSNPN; CDR2 reads SVGIG (reference sequence). V was pared by 5 bases and J by 0 bases, with 14 bases between. The CDR3 DNA is TGTGCCTGGGAATCCTACGGGGGCTCTGGAAACACCATATATTTT. Amino acid sequence: CAWESYGGSGNTIYF.

The gene calls are TRBV9 and TRBJ1-5; 7 bases map to TRBD1. With 3 bases clipped from V and 1 base from J, the junction kept 1 base outside the gene matches. CDR1 is SGDLS, CDR2 YYNGEE, per germline. There are 14 residues in the CDR3. CDR3 nucleotides: TGTGCCAGCAGCGAGACAGGGAGCAATCAGCCCCAGCATTTT. It encodes CASSETGSNQPQHF.

V is TRBV2 and J is TRBJ2-3; the D is unclear. The CDR3 loop spans 12 amino acids. Germline V lookup: CDR1 SNHLY, CDR2 FYNNEI. The germline V and J ends were trimmed by 8 bases and 6 bases, with 12 bases remaining between them. The CDR3 sequence: CASRGRVDTQYF. The CDR3 region has the DNA TGTGCCAGCCGTGGTCGGGTGGATACGCAGTATTTT.

This clone appeared a few times. The chain carries TRBV6-5 and TRBJ1-6; perhaps TRBD1 as D (6 bases). Germline lookup yields CDR1 MNHEY and CDR2 SVGAGI. CDR3 length equals 13 residues. V lost 4 bases and J 8 bases, leaving 9 bases between the germline ends. The CDR3 reads CASSSTGYSPLHF. CDR3 nucleotide sequence: TGTGCCAGCAGTTCTACAGGGTATTCACCCCTCCACTTT.

By sample share, this clone is medium-sized. V and J are TRBV5-4 and TRBJ1-4; possibly TRBD1 for D (5 bases). CDR3 length: 14 amino acids. Germline V gives CDR1 SGHNT, CDR2 YYREEE (reference sequence). The V gene lost 8 bases and the J gene lost 0 bases, with 11 bases spanning the gap. For the CDR3, the DNA is TGTGCCAGTAGGGTGGGGCCAACTAATGAAAAACTGTTTTTT. It encodes CASRVGPTNEKLFF.

The chain links TRBV4-1 to TRBJ1-4, with 8 positions matching TRBD1. After removal of 0 bases from V and 4 bases from J, the junction contained 7 bases not matched to a gene. This CDR3 contains 17 residues. The germline gives CDR1 MGHRA, CDR2 YSYEKL. The CDR3 spells CASSQDPRRGHNEKLFF. The DNA for the CDR3 is TGCGCCAGCAGCCAAGATCCCCGCAGGGGGCATAATGAAAAACTGTTTTTT.

This rearrangement joins TRBV7-3 to TRBJ2-5; unclear D gene. Germline V gene lookup returns CDR1 SGHTA and CDR2 FQGTGA. Trimming stripped 2 bases from V and 5 bases from J, with 12 bases between. The CDR3 length is 14 residues. For the CDR3, the DNA is TGTGCCAGCAGCTTAGGCCTCAGTAAGGAGACCCAGTACTTC. This sequence encodes CASSLGLSKETQYF.

This chain connects TRBV5-4 to TRBJ2-1; 7 positions match TRBD1. CDR1 is SGHNT, CDR2 YYREEE, per germline (reference sequence). The V gene end was trimmed by 1 base and the J gene end by 8 bases; junction bases not matched to a gene: 6. The CDR3 runs 14 residues. The CDR3 nucleotides are TGTGCCAGCAGCTTGCGACAGGGTAGCGATGAGCAGTTCTTC. Translation gives CASSLRQGSDEQFF.

The chain has TRBV2 and TRBJ1-1, with D possibly TRBD1 on 5 matching bases. The CDR3 sequence is 18 residues long. In germline, CDR1 is SNHLY, CDR2 FYNNEI. Trimming cost V 2 bases and J 3 bases, with 22 bases left between them. This CDR3 reads CASSESRAFGGGDTEAFF. CDR3 sequence (DNA): TGTGCCAGCAGTGAATCTCGGGCGTTTGGGGGAGGGGACACTGAAGCTTTCTTT.

The chain uses TRBV9 and TRBJ2-3, with a weak D call TRBD2 (6 bases). The CDR3 is made up of 13 amino acids. CDR1 and CDR2 from the germline V gene are SGDLS and YYNGEE. V lost 3 bases, J lost 4 bases, and 9 bases lay in between. The CDR3 nucleotides read TGTGCCAGCAGCGCGACTAGGGCAGATACGCAGTATTTT. Translation: CASSATRADTQYF.

This chain links TRBV30 with TRBJ2-2; D possibly corresponds to TRBD2 (5 bases). The germline V gene encodes CDR1 GTSNPN and CDR2 SVGIG (reference sequence). The CDR3 has 15 residues. V lost 5 bases and J 4 bases, leaving 17 bases between the germline ends. The CDR3 region has the DNA TGTGCCTGGTCGCCTCTTATGAGCGGCACCGGGGAGCTGTTTTTT. Its translation: CAWSPLMSGTGELFF.

The chain joins TRBV30 to TRBJ2-1; maybe TRBD2 (6 bases). The CDR3 is made up of 13 amino acids. Germline values: CDR1 GTSNPN, CDR2 SVGIG (reference sequence). The ends were cut back, 5 bases at V and 3 bases at J, with 11 bases in the middle. The CDR3 loop reads CAWGTSGYNEQFF. CDR3 DNA: TGTGCCTGGGGGACTTCCGGCTACAATGAGCAGTTCTTC.

CDR3 protein: CASRRTGGYEQYF. The CDR3 DNA sequence: TGTGCCAGCAGAAGGACAGGGGGCTACGAGCAGTACTTC. This rearrangement joins TRBV6-1 to TRBJ2-7, with 10 nucleotides matching TRBD1. Germline CDR1 MNHNS, CDR2 SASEGT. V gave up 6 bases and J gave up 3 bases; unmatched junction bases: 2. The CDR3 is made up of 13 amino acids.

V gene TRBV6-6 combines with J gene TRBJ1-5; no reliable D call. This CDR3 has 14 residues. Trimming removed 5 bases from V and 0 bases from J, with 8 bases in between. Germline CDR1 is MNHNY and CDR2 is SVGAGI (reference sequence). The CDR3 protein is CASSPDISNQPQHF. The CDR3 bases are TGTGCCAGCAGTCCCGATATTAGCAATCAGCCCCAGCATTTT.

The chain employs TRBV25-1 and TRBJ1-5; TRBD1 is a possible D gene (5 bases). V was trimmed by 1 base and J by 6 bases, leaving 19 bases between them. Germline V CDR1 and CDR2: MGHDK, SYGVNS. The length of the CDR3 is 17 residues. CDR3 residues: CASSESIPGLTPQPQHF. The CDR3 DNA is TGTGCCAGCAGTGAATCAATTCCGGGACTGACGCCTCAGCCCCAGCATTTT.

In the case of this clone: This specimen includes other DNA sequences encoding the same CDR3. The chain employs TRBV19 and TRBJ1-1; no definite D call. Deletions cut 2 bases from V and 0 bases from J, with 4 bases between. From germline, CDR1 is LNHDA and CDR2 SQIVND (reference sequence). This CDR3 contains 13 residues. CDR3 in DNA: TGTGCCAGTAGTATATCCCTGAACACTGAAGCTTTCTTT. Protein product: CASSISLNTEAFF.

CDR3 DNA: TGTGCCAGCAGCCCCAGCGGGGGACAGGGCGAGTATGGCTACACCTTC. As protein: CASSPSGGQGEYGYTF. The gene calls are TRBV7-9 and TRBJ1-2, with TRBD1 matching over 9 bases. This CDR3 has 16 amino acids. The J segment lost 5 bases and the V segment lost 5 bases, leaving 12 bases of the junction unmatched. Germline V gene sequence: CDR1 SEHNR, CDR2 FQNEAQ (reference sequence).

The chain has TRBV5-1 and TRBJ1-3; D not certain. Germline CDR1 reads SGHRS; CDR2 reads YFSETQ. With 1 base removed from V and 0 bases from J, the gap between germline ends came to 5 bases. This CDR3 spans 14 amino acids. DNA for the CDR3: TGCGCCAGCAGCTTGTACAGCTCTGGAAACACCATATATTTT. Amino acid sequence: CASSLYSSGNTIYF. Based on the CDR3 plus reference TRBV5-1 and TRBJ1-3, the full variable domain is KAGVTQTPRYLIKTRGQQVTLSCSPISGHRSVSWYQQTPGQGLQFLFEYFSETQRNKGNFPGRFSGRQFSNSRSEMNVSTLELGDSALYLCASSLYSSGNTIYFGEGSWLTVV.

This clone was observed a single time. This chain links TRBV5-6 with TRBJ1-2; weak D call: TRBD1 (5 bases). Germline CDR1 and CDR2: SGHDT and YYEEEE. Trimming took off 4 bases at V and 0 bases at J, with 16 bases between the two ends. This CDR3 has 16 amino acids. Here the CDR3 DNA reads TGTGCCAGCAGCCCCCACCTCTGGGGGACTAACTATGGCTACACCTTC. Residues: CASSPHLWGTNYGYTF. The whole variable domain, remainder taken from reference TRBV5-6 and TRBJ1-2, is DAGVTQSPTHLIKTRGQQVTLRCSPKSGHDTVSWYQQALGQGPQFIFQYYEEEERQRGNFPDRFSGHQFPNYSSELNVNALLLGDSALYLCASSPHLWGTNYGYTFGSGTRLTVV.

The chain's CDR3 is CASRPDRAGDTEAFF. The CDR3 region has the DNA TGTGCCAGCAGACCGGACAGGGCCGGTGACACTGAAGCTTTCTTT. This chain joins TRBV7-9 and TRBJ1-1; 8 nucleotides align to TRBD1. The CDR3 is made up of 15 amino acids. Germline CDR1 is SEHNR and CDR2 is FQNEAQ (reference sequence). Trimming cost V 6 bases and J 3 bases; bases outside gene matches: 9.

The chain couples TRBV9 to TRBJ1-6, with 9 bases that match TRBD1. V trimming: 3 bases; J trimming: 14 bases; junction bases outside the gene matches: 12. Germline values: CDR1 SGDLS, CDR2 YYNGEE. The CDR3 runs to 15 residues. The CDR3 nucleotides are TGTGCCAGCAGCGGCCCCGGGACAGGGTCGGAAACCCTCCACTTT. Protein sequence: CASSGPGTGSETLHF.

CDR3 in DNA: TGTGCCAGCACAAAGCCCCGGACCTCCTACGAGCAGTACTTC. It codes for CASTKPRTSYEQYF. The rearrangement joins TRBV21-1 to TRBJ2-7. TRBV21-1 is an annotated pseudogene. This CDR3 is 14 amino acids long.

V usage is TRBV18 and J usage is TRBJ1-1; D may be TRBD1 (5 bases). Germline V gene lookup returns CDR1 KGHSH and CDR2 LQKENI. Trimming took 2 bases from V and 3 from J, leaving 13 bases between them. The CDR3 has 15 residues. CDR3 amino acids: CASSPLVRGDTEAFF. As DNA, the CDR3 is TGTGCCAGCTCACCATTAGTACGGGGGGACACTGAAGCTTTCTTT. Variable domain in full (rest from reference TRBV18 and TRBJ1-1): NAGVMQNPRHLVRRRGQEARLRCSPMKGHSHVYWYRQLPEEGLKFMVYLQKENIIDESGMPKERFSAEFPKEGPSILRIQQVVRGDSAAYFCASSPLVRGDTEAFFGQGTRLTVV.

The chain recombines TRBV6-1 with TRBJ1-1; no clear D gene. CDR3 length: 13 amino acids. V was pared by 7 bases and J by 1 base, with 10 bases between. CDR1 and CDR2 from the germline V gene are MNHNS and SASEGT. CDR3 residues: CASKIPENTEAFF. The DNA of the CDR3 is TGTGCCAGCAAAATCCCGGAGAACACTGAAGCTTTCTTT.

The chain carries TRBV10-3 and TRBJ1-2, with D possibly matching TRBD1 (6 bases). The V end lost 2 bases, the J end lost 2 bases, and 9 bases lay between the germline ends. The CDR3 has 14 residues. The germline V gene encodes CDR1 ENHRY and CDR2 SYGVKD. CDR3 DNA: TGTGCCATCAGTGAGGGACAGCTAAACTATGGCTACACCTTC. This gives the protein CAISEGQLNYGYTF.

This clone was detected a few times. The chain recombines TRBV6-5 with TRBJ2-6; 9 nucleotides line up with TRBD2. The V gene end was trimmed by 3 bases and the J gene end by 0 bases; junction bases not matched to a gene: 0. This CDR3 is built from 16 residues. Germline lookup yields CDR1 MNHEY and CDR2 SVGAGI. The DNA for the CDR3 is TGTGCCAGCAGTTATAGCGGGGGCTCTGGGGCCAACGTCCTGACTTTC. Its translation is CASSYSGGSGANVLTF.

In its sample, this clone was seen a few times. This chain connects TRBV29-1 to TRBJ2-5; TRBD1 matches 7 bases. V dropped 7 bases and J dropped 3; count of bases not matched to a gene: 8. The germline V gene has CDR1 SQVTM and CDR2 ANQGSEA. This CDR3 is built from 13 residues. The CDR3 DNA reads TGCAGCGCCGCTAAAACAGGGGAAGAGACCCAGTACTTC. Its translation is CSAAKTGEETQYF.

The chain joins TRBV10-3 to TRBJ2-1, with 10 bases aligning to TRBD2. The germline V gene has CDR1 ENHRY and CDR2 SYGVKD. The CDR3 has 14 amino acids. After removal of 10 bases from V and 6 bases from J, the junction contained 9 bases not matched to a gene. The CDR3 sequence: CATKFSGGTNEQFF. The DNA of the CDR3 is TGTGCCACCAAATTTAGCGGGGGGACCAATGAGCAGTTCTTC.